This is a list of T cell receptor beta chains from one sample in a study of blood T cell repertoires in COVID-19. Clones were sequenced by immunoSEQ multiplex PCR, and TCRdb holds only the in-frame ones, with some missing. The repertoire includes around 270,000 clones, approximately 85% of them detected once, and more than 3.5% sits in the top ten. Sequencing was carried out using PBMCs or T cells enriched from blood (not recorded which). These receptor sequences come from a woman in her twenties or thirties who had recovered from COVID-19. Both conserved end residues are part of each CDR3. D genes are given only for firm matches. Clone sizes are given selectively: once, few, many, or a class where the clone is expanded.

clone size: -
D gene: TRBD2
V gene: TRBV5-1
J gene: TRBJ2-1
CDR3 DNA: TGCGCCAGCAGCTTCGCAGCGGGGGGGCTGGATGAGCAGTTCTTC
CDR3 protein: CASSFAAGGLDEQFF

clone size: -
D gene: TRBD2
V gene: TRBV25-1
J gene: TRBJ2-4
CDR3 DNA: TGTGCCAGCAGTGGACCGAGGACTAGCGGGAGCCGCAAAAACATTCAGTACTTC
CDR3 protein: CASSGPRTSGSRKNIQYF

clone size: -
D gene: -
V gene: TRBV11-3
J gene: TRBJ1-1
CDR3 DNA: TGTGCCAGCAGCCCTTACATGTTAAAGATGAACACTGAAGCTTTCTTT
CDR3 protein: CASSPYMLKMNTEAFF

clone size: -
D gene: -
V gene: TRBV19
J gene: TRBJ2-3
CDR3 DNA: TGTGCCAGTACCGGGGGATTCACAGATACGCAGTATTTT
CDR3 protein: CASTGGFTDTQYF

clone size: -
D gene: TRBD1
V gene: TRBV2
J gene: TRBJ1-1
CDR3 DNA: TGTGCCAGCAGGAACAGGGGGAACACTGAAGCTTTCTTT
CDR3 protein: CASRNRGNTEAFF

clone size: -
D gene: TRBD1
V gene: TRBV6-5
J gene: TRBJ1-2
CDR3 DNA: TGTGCCAGCAGTTACCAGGGGGACTATGGCTACACCTTC
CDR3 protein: CASSYQGDYGYTF

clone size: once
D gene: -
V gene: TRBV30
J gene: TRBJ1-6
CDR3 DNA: TGTGCCTGGAGTGTACTCGATATCCTGAATTCACCCCTCCACTTT
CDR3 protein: CAWSVLDILNSPLHF

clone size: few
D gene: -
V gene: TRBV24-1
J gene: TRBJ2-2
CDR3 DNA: TGTGCCACCAGTGATTTGGGCCAGGACACCGGGGAGCTGTTTTTT
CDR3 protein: CATSDLGQDTGELFF

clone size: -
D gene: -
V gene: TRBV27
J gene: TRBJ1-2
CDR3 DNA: TGTGCCAGCAGCCCGGGGGGAGCCCTTTATGGCTACACCTTC
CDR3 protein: CASSPGGALYGYTF

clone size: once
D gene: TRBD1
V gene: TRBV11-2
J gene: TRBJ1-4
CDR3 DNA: TGTGCCAGCAGCCTAAGGGACAGGGGGCGTGAAAAACTGTTTTTT
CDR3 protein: CASSLRDRGREKLFF

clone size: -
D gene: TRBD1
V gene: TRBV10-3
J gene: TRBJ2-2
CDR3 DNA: TGTGCCATCAGACGACAGGGTCGTGGCACCGGGGAGCTGTTTTTT
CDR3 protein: CAIRRQGRGTGELFF

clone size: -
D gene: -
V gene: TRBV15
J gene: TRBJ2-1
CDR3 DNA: TGTGCCACCAGCTTAAGGGGCAGCTACAATGAGCAGTTCTTC
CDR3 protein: CATSLRGSYNEQFF

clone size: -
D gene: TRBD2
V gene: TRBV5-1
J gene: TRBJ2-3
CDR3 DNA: TGCGCCAGCAGCCCTAGCGGGCAAGTAGATACGCAGTATTTT
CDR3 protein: CASSPSGQVDTQYF

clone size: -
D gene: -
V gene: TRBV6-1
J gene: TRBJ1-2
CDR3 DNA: TGTGCCAGCAGTGGCCCTCGATCCGGGATCCAGGGGTATGGCTACACCTTC
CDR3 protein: CASSGPRSGIQGYGYTF

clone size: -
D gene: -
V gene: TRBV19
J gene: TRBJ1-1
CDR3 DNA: TGTGCCAGTTGTCCGTCGCTCCCCCACCAGGAAGCTTTCTTT
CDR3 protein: CASCPSLPHQEAFF

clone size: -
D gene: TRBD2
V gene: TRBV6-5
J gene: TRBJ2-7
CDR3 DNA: TGTGCCACTATTAGCGGGGGAAACTCCTACGAGCAGTACTTC
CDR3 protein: CATISGGNSYEQYF

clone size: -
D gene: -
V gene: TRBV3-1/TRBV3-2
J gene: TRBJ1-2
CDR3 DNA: TGTGCCAGCAGCCAAGGCCGCCTAGCGGGGGGCTACACCTTC
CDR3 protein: CASSQGRLAGGYTF

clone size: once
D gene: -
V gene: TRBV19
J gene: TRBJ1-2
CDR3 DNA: TGTGCCAGTAGTATAGTGGACGGGGATGGCTACACCTTC
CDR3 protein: CASSIVDGDGYTF